This T cell receptor (beta chain) was found in a study of blood T cells in healthy people across ages. General study results and limits: Because sorting was not performed, PBMCs prevented conclusive naive versus antigen-experienced comparison.

In the case of this clonotype: Its antigen is not identified.

PCR was performed a second time for about 7 to 11 cycles using a sample-barcoded 5' primer and a J-beta primer mix. TCRdb processed the 5' RACE reads anew with MiXCR; each CDR3 protein has one entry. The sample includes 730,000 or so distinct CDR3 sequences, around 43% of them seen just once. Looked up from germline, CDR1 is SGHAT and CDR2 is FQNNGV. CDR3 size: 15 residues. With 3 bases removed from V and 9 bases from J, the gap between germline ends came to 18 bases. Sequencing was carried out using blood. This sequence originates from a man older than 75 in good health. The V gene is TRBV11-2, the J gene TRBJ2-1, with D possibly being TRBD1 (6 bases). This chain's CDR3 is CASSLNRARGGEQFF. In DNA form, the CDR3 reads TGTGCCAGCAGCTTGAACAGAGCCAGAGGGGGTGAGCAGTTCTTC.